A selection of T cell receptor beta chains follows, all from one sample in a study of blood T cell repertoires in COVID-19. Assay: immunoSEQ multiplex PCR; the TCRdb copy retains only in-frame clones and omits some. Of approximately 350,000 clones in the sample, 85% to 90% are singletons; the top ten hold 6% to 8%. The specimen sequenced was peripheral blood. The receptors originated from a woman aged 70-85 years with COVID-19, enrolled during active disease. CDR3s leave out the opening cysteine and the closing phenylalanine or tryptophan. A D gene is named only where the DNA matches it firmly.

J gene: TRBJ1-2; V gene: TRBV7-9; D gene: NA; CDR3 protein: ASSLTLTGTYGYT
J gene: TRBJ1-4; V gene: TRBV11-2; D gene: NA; CDR3 protein: ASSPIIGRVGEKLF
J gene: TRBJ1-1; V gene: TRBV5-1; D gene: NA; CDR3 protein: ASSLNPVGGNTEAF
J gene: TRBJ1-1; V gene: TRBV25-1; D gene: NA; CDR3 protein: ASSENRDDTEAF
J gene: TRBJ2-7; V gene: TRBV10-3; D gene: NA; CDR3 protein: AISESILADVEQY
J gene: TRBJ1-5; V gene: TRBV6-1; D gene: NA; CDR3 protein: ASSEDLGQGKGNQPQH
J gene: TRBJ1-2; V gene: TRBV30; D gene: TRBD1; CDR3 protein: AWSPGGLWGYT
J gene: TRBJ2-7; V gene: TRBV7-9; D gene: TRBD1; CDR3 protein: ASSLTGREQY
J gene: TRBJ1-2; V gene: TRBV4-3; D gene: TRBD1; CDR3 protein: ASSLDRGVDGYT
J gene: TRBJ2-4; V gene: TRBV18; D gene: TRBD1; CDR3 protein: ASSPGQGENIQY
J gene: TRBJ1-5; V gene: TRBV12-3/TRBV12-4; D gene: NA; CDR3 protein: ASSLQANQPQH
J gene: TRBJ2-3; V gene: TRBV6-1; D gene: NA; CDR3 protein: ASSERYWDTQY
J gene: TRBJ2-3; V gene: TRBV7-2; D gene: NA; CDR3 protein: ASSLVREGGGTQY
J gene: TRBJ2-7; V gene: TRBV7-2; D gene: NA; CDR3 protein: ASSLPVRGRFSYEQY
J gene: TRBJ1-2; V gene: TRBV28; D gene: NA; CDR3 protein: ASRQGAVSYGYT
J gene: TRBJ1-4; V gene: TRBV10-3; D gene: TRBD1; CDR3 protein: AITDRDSNEKLF
J gene: TRBJ2-7; V gene: TRBV9; D gene: TRBD1; CDR3 protein: ASSPRDRGDEQY
J gene: TRBJ2-1; V gene: TRBV24-1; D gene: NA; CDR3 protein: ATSDSRGRFYEQF
J gene: TRBJ1-1; V gene: TRBV5-1; D gene: TRBD1; CDR3 protein: ASTPGTGGIEAF
J gene: TRBJ1-2; V gene: TRBV9; D gene: TRBD1; CDR3 protein: ASSVAQGAEGYT
J gene: TRBJ1-1; V gene: TRBV29-1; D gene: NA; CDR3 protein: SVVGGNTEAF
J gene: TRBJ1-5; V gene: TRBV7-2; D gene: TRBD1; CDR3 protein: ASSSETRTGGQPQH
J gene: TRBJ2-7; V gene: TRBV5-1; D gene: TRBD2; CDR3 protein: ASSLASGESYEQY
J gene: TRBJ1-2; V gene: TRBV11-2; D gene: TRBD1; CDR3 protein: ASSLAPGQDFYGYT
J gene: TRBJ2-1; V gene: TRBV6-2/TRBV6-3; D gene: NA; CDR3 protein: ASSPRFDRGGNNEQF
J gene: TRBJ2-1; V gene: TRBV5-5; D gene: TRBD1; CDR3 protein: ASSLTGGSYNEQF
J gene: TRBJ1-2; V gene: TRBV2; D gene: TRBD1; CDR3 protein: ASSGRGGNGYT
J gene: TRBJ2-2; V gene: TRBV6-5; D gene: NA; CDR3 protein: ASSYRRGRNTGELF
J gene: TRBJ2-2; V gene: TRBV5-4; D gene: TRBD1; CDR3 protein: ASSPDRGNTGELF
J gene: TRBJ2-7; V gene: TRBV12-3/TRBV12-4; D gene: TRBD2; CDR3 protein: ASTHWGGYEQY
J gene: TRBJ1-1; V gene: TRBV5-1; D gene: NA; CDR3 protein: ASSFIGGNTEAF
J gene: TRBJ1-5; V gene: TRBV6-2/TRBV6-3; D gene: NA; CDR3 protein: ASSYQGGNQPQH
J gene: TRBJ2-2; V gene: TRBV5-6; D gene: NA; CDR3 protein: ASSRRTERLTGELF
J gene: TRBJ2-7; V gene: TRBV10-1; D gene: NA; CDR3 protein: ASSELTAGEQY
J gene: TRBJ1-2; V gene: TRBV3-1/TRBV3-2; D gene: TRBD1; CDR3 protein: ASSQEVTGGGGYT
J gene: TRBJ2-5; V gene: TRBV2; D gene: TRBD1; CDR3 protein: ASQYRGQQETQY
J gene: TRBJ1-4; V gene: TRBV15; D gene: NA; CDR3 protein: ATSRDSGAVEKLF
J gene: TRBJ2-4; V gene: TRBV5-6; D gene: TRBD1; CDR3 protein: ASSDPRGLGDIQY
J gene: TRBJ1-2; V gene: TRBV10-2; D gene: NA; CDR3 protein: ASSVSGSYGYT
J gene: TRBJ2-7; V gene: TRBV24-1; D gene: TRBD2; CDR3 protein: ATSDPGLAGGGEQY
J gene: TRBJ1-2; V gene: TRBV6-5; D gene: NA; CDR3 protein: ASSYGAGDYGYT
J gene: TRBJ2-7; V gene: TRBV6-5; D gene: TRBD1; CDR3 protein: ASSRDRADEQY
J gene: TRBJ1-4; V gene: TRBV28; D gene: NA; CDR3 protein: ASSLHRYPEKLF
J gene: TRBJ2-1; V gene: TRBV7-3; D gene: TRBD2; CDR3 protein: ASSLGFLAGEGEQF